This T cell receptor beta chain was recovered during a study of cytomegalovirus exposure and HLA in healthy donors. Germline CDR1 SGHRS, CDR2 YFSETQ. The CDR3 contains 14 residues. The V gene lost 4 bases and the J gene lost 1 base, with 10 bases spanning the gap. 13 Jbeta primers and 60 Vbeta primers were used for the PCR. Assay used: immunoSEQ multiplex PCR; TCRdb lists only in-frame clones, some missing. The sample includes some 180,000 clones, 81% seen only once; the top ten take around 3.7%. Concerning this clone itself: The same CDR3 is also encoded by other DNA sequences in this sample.

Sequenced material: PBMCs. The rearrangement links TRBV5-1 to TRBJ2-3, with D perhaps matching TRBD2 (6 bases). This receptor was taken from a middle-aged man in good health and CMV-seropositive. The CDR3 DNA is TGCGCCAGCAGCCTCGGCGGGGGCACAGATACGCAGTATTTT. This sequence encodes CASSLGGGTDTQYF. Variable domain in full (rest from reference TRBV5-1 and TRBJ2-3): KAGVTQTPRYLIKTRGQQVTLSCSPISGHRSVSWYQQTPGQGLQFLFEYFSETQRNKGNFPGRFSGRQFSNSRSEMNVSTLELGDSALYLCASSLGGGTDTQYFGPGTRLTVL.